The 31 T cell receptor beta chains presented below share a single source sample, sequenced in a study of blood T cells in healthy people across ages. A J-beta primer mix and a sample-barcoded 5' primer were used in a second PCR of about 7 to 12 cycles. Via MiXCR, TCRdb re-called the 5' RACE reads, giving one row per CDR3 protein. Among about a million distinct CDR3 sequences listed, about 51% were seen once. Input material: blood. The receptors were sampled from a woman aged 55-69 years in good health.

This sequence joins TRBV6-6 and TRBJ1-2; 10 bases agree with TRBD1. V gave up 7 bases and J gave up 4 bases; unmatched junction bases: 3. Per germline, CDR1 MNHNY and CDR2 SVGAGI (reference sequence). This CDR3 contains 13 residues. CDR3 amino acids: CASTRTGGYGYTF. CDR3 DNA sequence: TGTGCCAGCACCAGGACAGGGGGCTATGGCTACACCTTC.

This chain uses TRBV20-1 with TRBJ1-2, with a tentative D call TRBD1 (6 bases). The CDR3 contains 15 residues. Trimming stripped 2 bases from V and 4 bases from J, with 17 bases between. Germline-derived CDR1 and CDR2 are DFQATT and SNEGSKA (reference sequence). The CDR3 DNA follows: TGCAGTGCTAGACCATTGGACAGCTTTTCCTATGGCTACACCTTC. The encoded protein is CSARPLDSFSYGYTF.

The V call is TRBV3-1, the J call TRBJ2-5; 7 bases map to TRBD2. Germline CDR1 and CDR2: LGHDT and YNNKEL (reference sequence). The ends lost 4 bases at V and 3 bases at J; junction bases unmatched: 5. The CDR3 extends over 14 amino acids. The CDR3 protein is CASSRALAEETQYF. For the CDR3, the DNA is TGTGCCAGCAGCCGAGCGCTAGCGGAAGAGACCCAGTACTTC.

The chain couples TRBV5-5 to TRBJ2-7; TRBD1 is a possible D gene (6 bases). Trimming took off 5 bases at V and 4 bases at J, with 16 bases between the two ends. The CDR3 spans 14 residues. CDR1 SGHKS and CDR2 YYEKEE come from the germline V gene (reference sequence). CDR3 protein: CASSFQQGVYEQYF. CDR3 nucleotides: TGTGCCAGCAGTTTTCAACAGGGAGTATACGAGCAGTACTTC.

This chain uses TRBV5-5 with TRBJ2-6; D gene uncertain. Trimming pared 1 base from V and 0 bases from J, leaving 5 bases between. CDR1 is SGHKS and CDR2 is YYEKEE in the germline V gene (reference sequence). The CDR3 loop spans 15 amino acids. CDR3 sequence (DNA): TGTGCCAGCAGCTTGCAGTTCTCTGGGGCCAACGTCCTGACTTTC. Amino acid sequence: CASSLQFSGANVLTF.

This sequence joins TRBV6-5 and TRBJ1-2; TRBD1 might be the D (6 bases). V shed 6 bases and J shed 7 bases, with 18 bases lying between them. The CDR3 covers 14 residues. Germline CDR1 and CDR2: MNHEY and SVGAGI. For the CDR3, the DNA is TGTGCCAGCAGCGATCTCCAGGGGATCGGTGGCTACACCTTC. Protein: CASSDLQGIGGYTF.

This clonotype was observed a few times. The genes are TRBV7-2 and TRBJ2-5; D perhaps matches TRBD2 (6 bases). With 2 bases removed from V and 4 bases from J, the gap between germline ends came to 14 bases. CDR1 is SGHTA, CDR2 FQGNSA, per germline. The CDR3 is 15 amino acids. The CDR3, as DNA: TGTGCCAGCAGCTTAAATTGGAGGGCGGGAGAGACCCAGTACTTC. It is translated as CASSLNWRAGETQYF.

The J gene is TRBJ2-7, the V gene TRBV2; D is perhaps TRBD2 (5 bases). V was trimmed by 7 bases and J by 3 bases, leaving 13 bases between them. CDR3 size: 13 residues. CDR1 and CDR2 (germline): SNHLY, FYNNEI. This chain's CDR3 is CASIPRGYYEQYF. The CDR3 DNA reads TGTGCCAGCATCCCCCGGGGTTACTACGAGCAGTACTTC.

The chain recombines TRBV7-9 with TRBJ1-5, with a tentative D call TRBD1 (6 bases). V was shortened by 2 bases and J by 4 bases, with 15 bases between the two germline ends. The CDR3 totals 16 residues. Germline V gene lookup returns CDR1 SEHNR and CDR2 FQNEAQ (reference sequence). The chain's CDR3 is CASSLSSGGGNQPQHF. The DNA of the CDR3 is TGTGCCAGCAGCTTATCGTCCGGGGGCGGAAATCAGCCCCAGCATTTT.

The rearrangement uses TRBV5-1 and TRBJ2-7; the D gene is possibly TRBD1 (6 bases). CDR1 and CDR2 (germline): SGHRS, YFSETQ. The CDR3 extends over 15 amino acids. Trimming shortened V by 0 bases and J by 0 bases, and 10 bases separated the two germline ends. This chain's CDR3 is CASSLEAGDSYEQYF. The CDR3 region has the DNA TGCGCCAGCAGCTTGGAGGCAGGGGACTCCTACGAGCAGTACTTC.

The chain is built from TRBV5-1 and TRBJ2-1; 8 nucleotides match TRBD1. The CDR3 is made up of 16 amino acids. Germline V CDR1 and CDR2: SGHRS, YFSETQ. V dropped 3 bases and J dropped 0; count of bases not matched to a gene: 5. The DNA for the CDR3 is TGCGCCAGCAGCTCCCGACAGGGGAACTCCTACAATGAGCAGTTCTTC. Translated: CASSSRQGNSYNEQFF.

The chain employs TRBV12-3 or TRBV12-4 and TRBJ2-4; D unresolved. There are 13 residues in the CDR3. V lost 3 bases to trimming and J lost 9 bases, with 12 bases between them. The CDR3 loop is CASSLPMTSIQYF. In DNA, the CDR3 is TGTGCCAGCAGTTTGCCCATGACGAGCATTCAGTACTTC.

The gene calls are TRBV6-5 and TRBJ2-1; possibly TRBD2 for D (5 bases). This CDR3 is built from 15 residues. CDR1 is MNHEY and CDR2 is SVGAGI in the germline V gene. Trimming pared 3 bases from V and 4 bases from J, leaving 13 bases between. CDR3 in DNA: TGTGCCAGCAGTTATGAGGGTGGGATTTACAATGAGCAGTTCTTC. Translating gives CASSYEGGIYNEQFF.

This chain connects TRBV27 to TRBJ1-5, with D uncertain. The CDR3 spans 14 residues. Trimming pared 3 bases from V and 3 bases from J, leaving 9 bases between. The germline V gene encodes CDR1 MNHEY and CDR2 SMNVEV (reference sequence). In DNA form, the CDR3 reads TGTGCCAGCAGTTTGAGGGAGTTCAATCAGCCCCAGCATTTT. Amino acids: CASSLREFNQPQHF.

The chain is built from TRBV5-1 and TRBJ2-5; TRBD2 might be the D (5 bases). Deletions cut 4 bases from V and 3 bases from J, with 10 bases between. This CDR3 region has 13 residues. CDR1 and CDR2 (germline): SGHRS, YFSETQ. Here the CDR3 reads CASSHLTKETQYF. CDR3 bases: TGCGCCAGCAGCCACCTGACTAAAGAGACCCAGTACTTC.

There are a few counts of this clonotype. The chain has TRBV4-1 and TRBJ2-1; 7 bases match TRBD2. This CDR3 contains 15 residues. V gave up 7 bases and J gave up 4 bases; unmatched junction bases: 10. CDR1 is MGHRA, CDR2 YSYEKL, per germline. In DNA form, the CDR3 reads TGCGCCAGCACCCTGTCCCCAGCGGGGTACAATGAGCAGTTCTTC. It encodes CASTLSPAGYNEQFF.

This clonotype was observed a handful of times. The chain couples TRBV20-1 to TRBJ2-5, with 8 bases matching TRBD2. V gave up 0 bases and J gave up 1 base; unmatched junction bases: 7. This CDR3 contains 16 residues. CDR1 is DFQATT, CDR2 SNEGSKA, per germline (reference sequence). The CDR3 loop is CSARDSGSFPQETQYF. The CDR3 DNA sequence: TGCAGTGCTAGAGACAGCGGGAGCTTCCCCCAAGAGACCCAGTACTTC.

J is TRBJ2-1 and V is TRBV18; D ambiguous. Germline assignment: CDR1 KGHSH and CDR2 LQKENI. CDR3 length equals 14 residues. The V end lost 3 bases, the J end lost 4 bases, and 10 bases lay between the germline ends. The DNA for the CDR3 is TGTGCCAGCTCACCCCCCCTTCCGTACAATGAGCAGTTCTTC. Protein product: CASSPPLPYNEQFF.

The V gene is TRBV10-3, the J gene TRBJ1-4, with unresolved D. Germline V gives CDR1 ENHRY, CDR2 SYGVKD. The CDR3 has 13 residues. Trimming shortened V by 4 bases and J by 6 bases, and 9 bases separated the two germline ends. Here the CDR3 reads CAISGGWDEKLFF. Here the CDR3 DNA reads TGTGCCATCAGTGGGGGTTGGGATGAAAAACTGTTTTTT.

CDR3 protein: CSVADRVGYNEQFF. The CDR3 region has the DNA TGCAGCGTTGCGGACAGGGTGGGCTACAATGAGCAGTTCTTC. V is TRBV29-1 and J is TRBJ2-1, with 8 bases fitting TRBD1. The CDR3 has 14 residues. Looked up from germline, CDR1 is SQVTM and CDR2 is ANQGSEA. J was trimmed by 3 bases and V by 4 bases; bases with no gene match: 5.

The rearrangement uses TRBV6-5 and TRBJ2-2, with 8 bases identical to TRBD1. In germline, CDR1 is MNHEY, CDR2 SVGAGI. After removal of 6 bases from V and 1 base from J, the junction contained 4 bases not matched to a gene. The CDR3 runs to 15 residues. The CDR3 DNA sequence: TGTGCCAGCAGAGAGGGGACAGGGAACACCGGGGAGCTGTTTTTT. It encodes CASREGTGNTGELFF.

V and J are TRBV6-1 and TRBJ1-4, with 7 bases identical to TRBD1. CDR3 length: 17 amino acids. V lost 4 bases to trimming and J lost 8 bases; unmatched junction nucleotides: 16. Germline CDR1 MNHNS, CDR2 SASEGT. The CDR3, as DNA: TGTGCCAGCAGTGCTCTACGGGGCGGGACAGATGGAGAAAAACTGTTTTTT. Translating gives CASSALRGGTDGEKLFF.

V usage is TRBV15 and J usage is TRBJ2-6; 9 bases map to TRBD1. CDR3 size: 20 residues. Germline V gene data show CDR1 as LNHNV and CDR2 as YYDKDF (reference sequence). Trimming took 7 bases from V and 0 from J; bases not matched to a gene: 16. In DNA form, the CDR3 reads TGTGCCACCACCGGGCCTAACTCTGGACAGGGGCACTCTGGGGCCAACGTCCTGACTTTC. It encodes CATTGPNSGQGHSGANVLTF.

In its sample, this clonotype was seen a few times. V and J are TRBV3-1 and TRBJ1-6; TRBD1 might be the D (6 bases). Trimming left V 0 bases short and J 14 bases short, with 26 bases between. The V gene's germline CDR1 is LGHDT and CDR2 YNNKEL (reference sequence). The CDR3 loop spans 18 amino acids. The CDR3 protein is CASSQDVVVDSLSSALHF. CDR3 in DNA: TGTGCCAGCAGCCAAGACGTAGTGGTGGACAGTCTTTCCTCGGCCCTCCACTTT.

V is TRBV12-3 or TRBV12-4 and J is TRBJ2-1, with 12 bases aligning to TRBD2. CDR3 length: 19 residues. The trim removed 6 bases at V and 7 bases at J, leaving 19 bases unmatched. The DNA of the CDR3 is TGTGCCAGCAGCCGTCATCAGACTAGCGGGAGTATCTATTATAATGAGCAGTTCTTC. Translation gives CASSRHQTSGSIYYNEQFF.

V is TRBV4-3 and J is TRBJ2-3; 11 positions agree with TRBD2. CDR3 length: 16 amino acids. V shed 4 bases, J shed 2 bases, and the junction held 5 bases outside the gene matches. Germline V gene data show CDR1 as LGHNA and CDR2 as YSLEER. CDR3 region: CASSRKLAGVTDTQYF. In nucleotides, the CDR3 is TGCGCCAGCAGCCGCAAACTAGCGGGAGTCACAGATACGCAGTATTTT.

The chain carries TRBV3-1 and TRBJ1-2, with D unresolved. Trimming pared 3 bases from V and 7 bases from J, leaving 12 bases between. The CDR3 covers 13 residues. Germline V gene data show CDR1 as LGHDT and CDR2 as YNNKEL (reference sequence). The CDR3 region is CASSHSVLGGYTF. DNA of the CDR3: TGTGCCAGCAGCCACTCAGTATTAGGTGGCTACACCTTC.

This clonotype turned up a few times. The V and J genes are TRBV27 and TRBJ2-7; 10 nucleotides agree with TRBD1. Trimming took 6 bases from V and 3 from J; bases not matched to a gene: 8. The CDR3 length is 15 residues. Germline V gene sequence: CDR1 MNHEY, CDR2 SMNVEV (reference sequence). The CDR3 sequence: CASRKTGGRVYEQYF. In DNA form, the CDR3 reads TGTGCCAGCAGAAAGACAGGGGGCCGGGTCTACGAGCAGTACTTC.

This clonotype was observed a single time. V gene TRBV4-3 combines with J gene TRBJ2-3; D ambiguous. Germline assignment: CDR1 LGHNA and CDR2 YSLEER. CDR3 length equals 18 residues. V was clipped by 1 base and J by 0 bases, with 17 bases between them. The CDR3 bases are TGCGCCAGCAGCCAAGCTCCAGCGAGTATGACGAGCACAGATACGCAGTATTTT. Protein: CASSQAPASMTSTDTQYF.

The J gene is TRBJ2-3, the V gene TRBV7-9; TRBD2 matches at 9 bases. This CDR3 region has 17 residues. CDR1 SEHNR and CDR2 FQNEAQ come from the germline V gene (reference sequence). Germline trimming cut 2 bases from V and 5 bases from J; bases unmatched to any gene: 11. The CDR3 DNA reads TGTGCCAGCAGCTTACCCGAAGTAGCGGGGGAGGAAGATACGCAGTATTTT. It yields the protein CASSLPEVAGEEDTQYF.

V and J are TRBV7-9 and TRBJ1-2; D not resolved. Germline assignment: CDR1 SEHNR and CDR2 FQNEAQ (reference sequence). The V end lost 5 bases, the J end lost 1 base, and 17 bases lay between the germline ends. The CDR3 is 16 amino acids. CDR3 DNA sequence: TGTGCCAGCAGCCGTTCGGACCCACGGATTAACTATGGCTACACCTTC. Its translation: CASSRSDPRINYGYTF.